A selection of T cell receptor beta chains follows, all from one sample in a study of blood T cell repertoires in COVID-19. Repertoires were generated with immunoSEQ multiplex PCR, while TCRdb's copy carries only in-frame clones and drops some. The sample has 200,000 to 250,000 clones; 83% are singletons. Sequenced: peripheral blood. These receptor sequences come from a human donor in a cohort sampled during active COVID-19. Each CDR3 is given with its conserved first and last residue. The order of the fields is J gene, D gene, clone size, V gene, CDR3 protein, CDR3 DNA. The D gene is left open where the match is weak. Clone size is shown for a subset of rows, as once, few, many or a class of expanded clone.

j_call: TRBJ2-1; d_call: .; clone_size: .; v_call: TRBV28; cdr3_aa: CASSPLEGTISYNEQFF; cdr3_nt: TGTGCCAGCAGTCCCCTCGAGGGGACAATCTCCTACAATGAGCAGTTCTTC
j_call: TRBJ2-7; d_call: .; clone_size: .; v_call: TRBV6-5; cdr3_aa: CASTLGQPYEQYF; cdr3_nt: TGTGCCAGCACCCTAGGACAGCCCTACGAGCAGTACTTC
j_call: TRBJ2-2; d_call: TRBD2; clone_size: .; v_call: TRBV10-2; cdr3_aa: CASSESAGLADIGELFF; cdr3_nt: TGCGCCAGCAGTGAGTCGGCGGGACTAGCGGATATCGGGGAGCTGTTTTTT
j_call: TRBJ2-1; d_call: TRBD1; clone_size: once; v_call: TRBV14; cdr3_aa: CASSHQQGIYNEQFF; cdr3_nt: TGTGCCAGCAGCCATCAACAGGGGATCTACAATGAGCAGTTCTTC
j_call: TRBJ2-5; d_call: .; clone_size: .; v_call: TRBV7-9; cdr3_aa: CASSSQFPGETQYF; cdr3_nt: TGTGCCAGCAGCTCCCAGTTCCCGGGAGAGACCCAGTACTTC
j_call: TRBJ2-1; d_call: .; clone_size: once; v_call: TRBV7-6; cdr3_aa: CASSLDENNEQFF; cdr3_nt: TGTGCCAGCAGCTTAGACGAGAACAATGAGCAGTTCTTC
j_call: TRBJ2-1; d_call: TRBD2; clone_size: .; v_call: TRBV5-4; cdr3_aa: CASSLVAGAGALYNEQFF; cdr3_nt: TGTGCCAGCAGCTTGGTAGCTGGAGCGGGAGCCCTGTACAATGAGCAGTTCTTC
j_call: TRBJ2-2; d_call: .; clone_size: .; v_call: TRBV6-4; cdr3_aa: CASSAESESGELFF; cdr3_nt: TGTGCCAGCAGTGCCGAGAGCGAATCCGGGGAGCTGTTTTTT
j_call: TRBJ2-1; d_call: TRBD2; clone_size: .; v_call: TRBV10-3; cdr3_aa: CAISVRLAGGSNEQFF; cdr3_nt: TGTGCCATCAGTGTACGACTAGCGGGGGGATCCAATGAGCAGTTCTTC
j_call: TRBJ1-6; d_call: .; clone_size: .; v_call: TRBV9; cdr3_aa: CASSLDAGYSPLHF; cdr3_nt: TGTGCCAGCAGCCTCGACGCAGGATACTCACCCCTCCACTTT
j_call: TRBJ2-3; d_call: TRBD2; clone_size: .; v_call: TRBV4-2; cdr3_aa: CASSPTSGGRDMQYF; cdr3_nt: TGTGCCAGCAGCCCGACTAGCGGGGGCCGAGATATGCAGTATTTT
j_call: TRBJ1-5; d_call: TRBD1; clone_size: once; v_call: TRBV28; cdr3_aa: CASSSGQGSSQPQHF; cdr3_nt: TGTGCCAGCAGTTCAGGACAGGGGTCAAGTCAGCCCCAGCATTTT
j_call: TRBJ2-5; d_call: TRBD2; clone_size: .; v_call: TRBV7-3; cdr3_aa: CASSSLGGFKGTQYF; cdr3_nt: TGTGCCAGCAGCTCCCTCGGGGGGTTCAAAGGGACCCAGTACTTC
j_call: TRBJ1-1; d_call: .; clone_size: .; v_call: TRBV19; cdr3_aa: CATRLGTANTEAFF; cdr3_nt: TGTGCCACTAGACTCGGGACTGCGAACACTGAAGCTTTCTTT
j_call: TRBJ2-2; d_call: .; clone_size: .; v_call: TRBV7-2; cdr3_aa: CASSPPRAGLNTGELFF; cdr3_nt: TGTGCCAGCAGCCCACCGAGAGCGGGCCTGAACACCGGGGAGCTGTTTTTT
j_call: TRBJ1-1; d_call: .; clone_size: .; v_call: TRBV29-1; cdr3_aa: CSVVWAWNTEAFF; cdr3_nt: TGCAGCGTTGTTTGGGCGTGGAACACTGAAGCTTTCTTT
j_call: TRBJ2-4; d_call: .; clone_size: .; v_call: TRBV6-6; cdr3_aa: CASSYQDRSYF; cdr3_nt: TGTGCCAGCAGTTATCAGGATCGATCATACTTC
j_call: TRBJ2-1; d_call: TRBD1; clone_size: .; v_call: TRBV20-1; cdr3_aa: CSRQGYNEQFF; cdr3_nt: TGCAGTAGACAGGGGTACAATGAGCAGTTCTTC
j_call: TRBJ1-2; d_call: .; clone_size: many; v_call: TRBV12-3/TRBV12-4; cdr3_aa: CASSFGTQSGYTF; cdr3_nt: TGTGCCAGCAGTTTCGGGACTCAAAGTGGCTACACCTTC
j_call: TRBJ2-5; d_call: TRBD2; clone_size: .; v_call: TRBV12-3/TRBV12-4; cdr3_aa: CASSTRTSVGWYF; cdr3_nt: TGTGCCAGCAGTACCCGGACTAGCGTTGGGTGGTACTTC
j_call: TRBJ2-3; d_call: .; clone_size: .; v_call: TRBV4-1; cdr3_aa: CASSQEEDTQYF; cdr3_nt: TGCGCCAGCAGCCAAGAGGAGGATACGCAGTATTTT
j_call: TRBJ2-1; d_call: TRBD1; clone_size: .; v_call: TRBV7-9; cdr3_aa: CASSGRDRISYNEQFF; cdr3_nt: TGTGCCAGCAGCGGAAGGGACAGGATATCCTACAATGAGCAGTTCTTC
j_call: TRBJ2-3; d_call: .; clone_size: .; v_call: TRBV10-1; cdr3_aa: CASRRGLSTDTQYF; cdr3_nt: TGCGCCAGCAGGAGGGGACTCAGCACAGATACGCAGTATTTT
j_call: TRBJ2-7; d_call: .; clone_size: .; v_call: TRBV6-5; cdr3_aa: CASRSPYEQYF; cdr3_nt: TGTGCCAGCAGATCCCCTTACGAGCAGTACTTC
j_call: TRBJ1-4; d_call: .; clone_size: .; v_call: TRBV7-9; cdr3_aa: CAIMGGNEKLFF; cdr3_nt: TGTGCCATTATGGGGGGAAATGAAAAACTGTTTTTT
j_call: TRBJ1-6; d_call: .; clone_size: .; v_call: TRBV27; cdr3_aa: CASSLSGRGNSPLHF; cdr3_nt: TGTGCCAGCAGTTTATCGGGTAGGGGAAATTCACCCCTCCACTTT
j_call: TRBJ1-1; d_call: .; clone_size: .; v_call: TRBV6-1; cdr3_aa: CASSEDRTNTEAFF; cdr3_nt: TGTGCCAGCAGTGAAGACAGGACAAACACTGAAGCTTTCTTT
j_call: TRBJ2-7; d_call: TRBD2; clone_size: .; v_call: TRBV5-5; cdr3_aa: CASSLSPQRESYEQYF; cdr3_nt: TGTGCCAGCAGCTTAAGCCCACAGCGGGAGTCCTACGAGCAGTACTTC
j_call: TRBJ2-7; d_call: .; clone_size: few; v_call: TRBV30; cdr3_aa: CAWSRDNSYEQYF; cdr3_nt: TGTGCCTGGTCCCGGGACAACTCCTACGAGCAGTACTTC
j_call: TRBJ2-1; d_call: TRBD2; clone_size: once; v_call: TRBV5-4; cdr3_aa: CASSPTSGGAYNEQFF; cdr3_nt: TGTGCCAGCAGCCCTACGAGCGGGGGGGCATACAATGAGCAGTTCTTC
j_call: TRBJ1-3; d_call: .; clone_size: .; v_call: TRBV9; cdr3_aa: CASSLQVSSSGNTIYF; cdr3_nt: TGTGCCAGCAGCCTCCAGGTCTCGAGCTCTGGAAACACCATATATTTT
j_call: TRBJ1-4; d_call: .; clone_size: .; v_call: TRBV6-5; cdr3_aa: CASSYSGAATNEKLFF; cdr3_nt: TGTGCCAGCAGTTACTCGGGAGCCGCAACTAATGAAAAACTGTTTTTT
j_call: TRBJ1-4; d_call: .; clone_size: .; v_call: TRBV9; cdr3_aa: CASSAGLRATNEKLFF; cdr3_nt: TGTGCCAGCAGCGCGGGTCTCCGTGCAACTAATGAAAAACTGTTTTTT
j_call: TRBJ1-6; d_call: .; clone_size: .; v_call: TRBV7-2; cdr3_aa: CASNPGTYNSPLHF; cdr3_nt: TGTGCCAGCAATCCCGGGACATATAATTCACCCCTCCACTTT